This T cell receptor beta chain comes out of a study of beta chain features in type 1 diabetes. Expressed TCRB transcripts were sequenced because the entire RNA isolate underwent reverse transcription. An average approximately 4 million reads came from naive, central memory and regulatory T cell samples. Repertoires were generated with immunoSEQ multiplex PCR, while TCRdb's copy carries only in-frame clones and drops some. The sample comprises under 300,000 clones, around 7.3% of which are singletons, and approximately 0.93% rests with the top ten. The CDR3 is made up of 13 amino acids. Trimming removed 2 bases at V and 6 bases at J, with 8 bases between. The germline V gene encodes CDR1 MDHEN and CDR2 SYDVKM. About 100 mL of blood, on average, came from one heparinised draw per donor.

The sequence came from a woman younger than 30 in good health. Sequencing was done on a sample of central memory CD4+ T cells from blood. This chain connects TRBV28 to TRBJ1-5; perhaps TRBD1 as D (5 bases). CDR3 sequence: CASSLPGRQPQHF. The CDR3 DNA sequence: TGTGCCAGCAGTTTACCAGGGCGTCAGCCCCAGCATTTT.